This T cell receptor beta chain was documented in a study of shared clonotypes between healthy human individuals. Positively selected for CCR7, the CD45RO-negative cells used as naive CD8 cells excluded terminally differentiated effector memory CD45RA+ cells. Trimming cost V 5 bases and J 1 base, with 16 bases left between them. Germline V CDR1 and CDR2: SEHNR, FQNEAQ (reference sequence). This CDR3 contains 16 residues. Measured with immunoSEQ multiplex PCR; TCRdb has only the in-frame clones, and not every one. This sample has about 590,000 clones; roughly 95% occur once, and the top ten carry 0.085% to 0.11%.

This TCR came from a woman in her thirties in good health. Sequencing used naive CD8+ T cells sorted from blood. The chain joins TRBV7-9 to TRBJ2-3; D possibly corresponds to TRBD1 (5 bases). CDR3 sequence: CASSPPGPTGTDTQYF. The CDR3 DNA reads as TGTGCCAGCAGCCCCCCCGGACCGACAGGCACAGATACGCAGTATTTT. Filled out from reference TRBV7-9 and TRBJ2-3, the complete variable domain reads DTGVSQNPRHKITKRGQNVTFRCDPISEHNRLYWYRQTLGQGPEFLTYFQNEAQLEKSRLLSDRFSAERPKGSFSTLEIQRTEQGDSAMYLCASSPPGPTGTDTQYFGPGTRLTVL.